A single sample is the source of the 10 T cell receptor beta chains below, sequenced in a study of glioma-infiltrating T cells after dendritic cell vaccination (dated by TCRdb to 2016 to 2018). The time point tag for this specimen amounts to: after dendritic cell vaccination, including at tumor progression/relapse. The library was produced with the immunoSEQ multiplex PCR assay. Here the immuneACCESS table is served through TCRdb, limited to in-frame sequences with V and J called. Missing clones are a known gap in these copies; in checked studies unresolved V genes cover under half, and the rest lacks a known reason. This sample lists 99,000 or so clones; around 90% were detected once. The leading ten clones occupy roughly 2.8% of the sample. The input for sequencing was blood, taken after dendritic cell vaccination. The receptors were gathered from a human donor with glioblastoma.

V and J are TRBV11-3 and TRBJ2-2; the match to TRBD1 covers 7 bases. V dropped 7 bases and J dropped 0; count of bases not matched to a gene: 2. The CDR3 length is 14 residues. The germline V gene has CDR1 SGHNT and CDR2 YENEEA. CDR3 bases: TGTGCCAGCACGGGACAGACGAACACCGGGGAGCTGTTTTTT. Its protein product is CASTGQTNTGELFF.

This clone was counted only a few times. This sequence joins TRBV5-1 and TRBJ2-7; tentative D call: TRBD1 (7 bases). Trimming left V 7 bases short and J 3 bases short, with 17 bases between. CDR3 length equals 14 residues. CDR1 and CDR2 from the germline V gene are SGHRS and YFSETQ. The CDR3 loop is CASGETGEDYEQYF. In DNA, the CDR3 is TGCGCCAGCGGGGAAACAGGGGAGGACTACGAGCAGTACTTC.

CDR3 in amino acids: CSVGEWGRGTEAFF. As DNA, the CDR3 is TGCAGCGTAGGGGAATGGGGGCGCGGCACTGAAGCTTTCTTT. The chain couples TRBV29-1 to TRBJ1-1, with D possibly TRBD1 on 6 matching bases. CDR1 is SQVTM, CDR2 ANQGSEA, per germline. V lost 6 bases and J lost 4, with 18 bases in between. CDR3 length: 14 amino acids. Full variable domain (outside the CDR3, taken from reference TRBV29-1 and TRBJ1-1): SAVISQKPSRDICQRGTSLTIQCQVDSQVTMMFWYRQQPGQSLTLIATANQGSEATYESGFVIDKFPISRPNLTFSTLTVSNMSPEDSSIYLCSVGEWGRGTEAFFGQGTRLTVV.

The rearrangement links TRBV5-4 to TRBJ2-1, with 9 nucleotides matching TRBD2. Germline V lookup: CDR1 SGHNT, CDR2 YYREEE (reference sequence). The V and J ends lost 2 bases and 7 bases, in that order; junction bases with no gene match: 7. This CDR3 contains 15 residues. The CDR3 DNA reads as TGTGCCAGCAGCTTCGGCGGGAGGGCCTTGAATGAGCAGTTCTTC. Translating gives CASSFGGRALNEQFF.

V gene TRBV11-3 combines with J gene TRBJ2-1, with a tentative D call TRBD1 (6 bases). Germline V gene sequence: CDR1 SGHNT, CDR2 YENEEA. CDR3 length equals 14 residues. The V gene lost 2 bases and the J gene lost 9 bases, with 14 bases spanning the gap. The CDR3 protein is CASSLLRTAGEQFF. The CDR3 DNA reads TGTGCCAGCAGCTTACTCCGGACAGCCGGTGAGCAGTTCTTC. The entire variable domain, with the rest obtained from reference TRBV11-3 and TRBJ2-1, is as follows: EAGVVQSPRYKIIEKKQPVAFWCNPISGHNTLYWYLQNLGQGPELLIRYENEEAVDDSQLPKDRFSAERLKGVDSTLKIQPAELGDSAVYLCASSLLRTAGEQFFGPGTRLTVL.

J is TRBJ2-7 and V is TRBV2, with D tentatively TRBD2 (5 bases). V was shortened by 3 bases and J by 7 bases, with 19 bases between the two germline ends. The V gene's germline CDR1 is SNHLY and CDR2 FYNNEI. The CDR3 has 15 residues. For the CDR3, the DNA is TGTGCCAGCAGTGATCTTGGACTTCTGTCGGGGGAGCAGTACTTC. Amino acid sequence: CASSDLGLLSGEQYF.

The chain joins TRBV12-5 to TRBJ1-2; 7 bases map to TRBD1. The V gene's germline CDR1 is LGHNT and CDR2 FRNRAP. The junction had 10 bases not matched to a gene; V was cut back by 7 bases and J by 8 bases. The CDR3 has 13 residues. The CDR3 DNA reads as TGTGCTAGTGCCCACTCGACAGGGTTCGGCTACACCTTC. This translates into CASAHSTGFGYTF.

This chain connects TRBV11-2 to TRBJ2-7; 9 nucleotides agree with TRBD1. Germline lookup yields CDR1 SGHAT and CDR2 FQNNGV. The CDR3 consists of 16 residues. With 2 bases clipped from V and 1 base from J, the junction kept 6 bases outside the gene matches. The CDR3 DNA follows: TGTGCCAGCAGCTTACGGACAGGGGAGGGATCCTACGAGCAGTACTTC. Translating gives CASSLRTGEGSYEQYF.

This rearrangement joins TRBV28 to TRBJ2-1, with D possibly being TRBD2 (6 bases). V shed 6 bases and J shed 9 bases, with 30 bases lying between them. The CDR3 has 18 residues. From germline, CDR1 is MDHEN and CDR2 SYDVKM. Written as DNA, the CDR3 is TGTGCCAGCAGCCCATCGGGGAGATCGGGAGAGATGGGGGGTGAGCAGTTCTTC. Translated: CASSPSGRSGEMGGEQFF. The full variable domain, completed using reference TRBV28 and TRBJ2-1, is DVKVTQSSRYLVKRTGEKVFLECVQDMDHENMFWYRQDPGLGLRLIYFSYDVKMKEKGDIPEGYSVSREKKERFSLILESASTNQTSMYLCASSPSGRSGEMGGEQFFGPGTRLTVL.

The rearrangement uses TRBV5-1 and TRBJ1-2; D possibly corresponds to TRBD1 (5 bases). With 4 bases removed from V and 3 bases from J, the gap between germline ends came to 10 bases. This CDR3 comprises 13 residues. From germline, CDR1 is SGHRS and CDR2 YFSETQ. CDR3 in amino acids: CASSQVGDYGYTF. The CDR3 DNA sequence: TGCGCCAGCAGCCAAGTAGGGGACTATGGCTACACCTTC.